This T cell receptor beta chain was found in a study of vaccination and CD4 T cells after COVID-19. The wider study: Cells were stimulated with overlapping spike peptides from SARS-CoV-2, HCoV-NL63, HCoV-OC43 and HCoV-229E.

With respect to this clonotype: Its antigen is not known.

The Oncomine TCR Beta short-read assay was what sequenced the DNA obtained from cultured CD4+ T cells. TCRdb processed the PCR reads anew with MiXCR; each CDR3 protein has one entry. The table shows approximately 14,000 distinct CDR3 sequences, with about 56% occurring only once. The CDR3 sequence is 13 residues long. V lost 2 bases and J lost 10, with 14 bases in between. Treatment of the sample: roughly 11-day PBMC culture with coronavirus spike peptide pools or control peptides (ViraFEST assay). The input for sequencing was CD4+ T cells from blood, cultured in vitro, taken before SARS-CoV-2 vaccination. The chain has TRBV12-3 or TRBV12-4 and TRBJ1-1, with no clear D. This TCR was recovered from a human donor who had recovered from COVID-19. CDR3 sequence: CASSLRESRSAFF. CDR3 sequence (DNA): TGTGCCAGCAGTTTACGGGAGTCAAGGTCAGCTTTCTTT.